These 28 T cell receptor beta chains originate from one sample sequenced in a study of T cells in Graves' hyperthyroidism and ophthalmopathy. It was RNA transcripts that yielded the amplified TCR beta CDR3 regions. HTBI primers were employed in a first-round RT-PCR of the TCR CDR3. One entry per CDR3 protein, called by TCRdb with MiXCR from the multiplex PCR reads. The data contain about 360,000 distinct CDR3 sequences, approximately 12% of them seen just once; the ten biggest clones take up under 25%. Sequenced: blood. The receptors here all came from a young man with Graves' hyperthyroidism that later progressed to Graves' ophthalmopathy.

This clonotype came up a few times. A much larger clonotype is one base distant, so this may be a read error. This chain uses TRBV7-2 with TRBJ1-2, with 7 bases identical to TRBD1. Germline V CDR1 and CDR2: SGHTA, FQGNSA. There are 16 residues in the CDR3. The CDR3 coding sequence is TGTGCCAGCAACTTAGGGGACAGTAGGCGTGTAAATGGCTACACCTTC. It codes for CASNLGDSRRVNGYTF.

This clonotype showed up many times. V usage is TRBV12-3 or TRBV12-4 and J usage is TRBJ2-5; D might be TRBD1 (5 bases). The CDR3 has 13 residues. The V gene lost 5 bases and the J gene lost 4 bases, with 11 bases spanning the gap. CDR3 protein: CASSLQELETQYF. As DNA, the CDR3 is TGTGCCAGCAGTCTACAGGAGTTAGAGACCCAGTACTTC.

V and J are TRBV4-1 and TRBJ2-1, with D unclear. Germline V lookup: CDR1 MGHRA, CDR2 YSYEKL. V gave up 4 bases and J gave up 0 bases, with 13 bases separating them. The CDR3 extends over 16 amino acids. CDR3 DNA: TGCGCCAGCAGCCCCAGCCAGGCCAGCTCCTACAATGAGCAGTTCTTC. Translated: CASSPSQASSYNEQFF.

The chain employs TRBV30 and TRBJ2-7; D gene ambiguous. The germline V gene encodes CDR1 GTSNPN and CDR2 SVGIG (reference sequence). CDR3 length: 13 amino acids. Trimming stripped 0 bases from V and 0 bases from J, with 6 bases between. In DNA, the CDR3 is TGTGCCTGGAGTGTCTCGGGCTCCTACGAGCAGTACTTC. This codes for CAWSVSGSYEQYF.

The chain recombines TRBV6-2 or TRBV6-3 with TRBJ2-7, with D possibly being TRBD1 or TRBD2 (6 bases each). Per the germline V gene, CDR1 is MNHEY and CDR2 is SVGEGT. Trimming cost V 5 bases and J 1 base, with 18 bases left between them. The CDR3 is made up of 16 amino acids. This CDR3 reads CASSHRVGGMSYEQYF. CDR3 nucleotides: TGTGCCAGCAGTCACAGGGTGGGGGGCATGTCCTACGAGCAGTACTTC.

This sequence joins TRBV20-1 and TRBJ2-3; 8 nucleotides line up with TRBD2. Germline values: CDR1 DFQATT, CDR2 SNEGSKA (reference sequence). Trimming at V came to 0 bases and at J to 4 bases, leaving 6 bases not matched to a gene. This CDR3 region has 15 residues. CDR3 sequence reads: CSARDFGGAADTQYF. CDR3 coding DNA: TGCAGTGCTAGAGATTTCGGGGGGGCCGCAGATACGCAGTATTTT.

Ten or more counts support this clonotype. This CDR3 reads CASRPGQGYTDTQYF. CDR3 coding DNA: TGTGCCAGCAGACCCGGACAGGGATACACAGATACGCAGTATTTT. The gene calls are TRBV6-1 and TRBJ2-3; 8 bases match TRBD1. The CDR3 is 15 amino acids. Germline loops: CDR1 MNHNS, CDR2 SASEGT. V was clipped by 6 bases and J by 2 bases; unmatched bases: 7.

At least ten counts were recorded for this clonotype. The J gene is TRBJ2-3, the V gene TRBV12-3 or TRBV12-4, with TRBD1 identical over 8 bases. After removal of 5 bases from V and 3 bases from J, the junction contained 4 bases not matched to a gene. The CDR3 contains 14 residues. Here the CDR3 reads CASSRDRQTDTQYF. The CDR3 nucleotides read TGTGCCAGCAGTCGGGACAGGCAAACAGATACGCAGTATTTT.

There are a few counts of this clonotype. The chain has TRBV30 and TRBJ2-3, with 8 bases that match TRBD2. The germline V gene has CDR1 GTSNPN and CDR2 SVGIG (reference sequence). The CDR3 is made up of 15 amino acids. The J segment lost 6 bases and the V segment lost 3 bases, leaving 11 bases of the junction unmatched. CDR3 sequence reads: CAWRGLGLVGDTQYF. The CDR3 coding sequence is TGTGCCTGGAGGGGGCTGGGACTAGTTGGGGATACGCAGTATTTT.

This clonotype turned up a few times. The chain links TRBV28 to TRBJ2-7, with TRBD2 as a possible D gene (6 bases). The CDR3 runs to 14 residues. Trimming left V 8 bases short and J 0 bases short, with 14 bases between. Per the germline V gene, CDR1 is MDHEN and CDR2 is SYDVKM. CDR3 bases: TGTGCCAGCGGGGAGGAAGTAGGCTCCTACGAGCAGTACTTC. Its protein product is CASGEEVGSYEQYF.

This clonotype was seen repeatedly, ten times or more. The chain recombines TRBV20-1 with TRBJ1-5; D unclear. Germline V gene data show CDR1 as DFQATT and CDR2 as SNEGSKA (reference sequence). V lost 3 bases and J lost 0, with 9 bases in between. CDR3 length: 14 amino acids. For the CDR3, the DNA is TGCAGTGCTAGGAGAGGGAGTAGCAATCAGCCCCAGCATTTT. It translates to CSARRGSSNQPQHF.

This clonotype was detected a few times. CDR3 sequence reads: CASSSSITNEKLFF. CDR3 DNA: TGTGCCAGTAGCAGCAGCATAACTAATGAAAAACTGTTTTTT. The V and J genes are TRBV19 and TRBJ1-4; D not resolved. CDR1 LNHDA and CDR2 SQIVND come from the germline V gene (reference sequence). This CDR3 region has 14 residues. Between the trimmed V and J ends, which lost 6 bases and 1 base, there was a span of 9 bases.

The genes are TRBV18 and TRBJ2-1; 13 positions match TRBD2. V was pared by 4 bases and J by 0 bases, with 6 bases of the junction left unmatched. The germline V gene has CDR1 KGHSH and CDR2 LQKENI. The CDR3 sequence is 18 residues long. CDR3 residues: CASSLGLAGHSSYNEQFF. CDR3 DNA sequence: TGTGCCAGCTCACTGGGACTAGCGGGGCACAGCTCCTACAATGAGCAGTTCTTC. The full variable domain, completed using reference TRBV18 and TRBJ2-1, is NAGVMQNPRHLVRRRGQEARLRCSPMKGHSHVYWYRQLPEEGLKFMVYLQKENIIDESGMPKERFSAEFPKEGPSILRIQQVVRGDSAAYFCASSLGLAGHSSYNEQFFGPGTRLTVL.

This clonotype was picked up many times. The V call is TRBV12-3 or TRBV12-4, the J call TRBJ1-6, with 7 bases fitting TRBD1. The CDR3 runs 13 residues. V dropped 6 bases and J dropped 7; count of bases not matched to a gene: 3. The CDR3 reads CASRPRGNSPLHF. In DNA form, the CDR3 reads TGTGCCAGCAGGCCCAGGGGGAATTCACCCCTCCACTTT.

This clonotype was detected ten times or more. This rearrangement joins TRBV20-1 to TRBJ2-3; D perhaps matches TRBD2 (5 bases). This CDR3 has 16 amino acids. Looked up from germline, CDR1 is DFQATT and CDR2 is SNEGSKA (reference sequence). V lost 0 bases to trimming and J lost 0 bases, with 13 bases between them. This chain's CDR3 is CSAREADGLSTDTQYF. DNA of the CDR3: TGCAGTGCTAGAGAAGCGGATGGATTAAGCACAGATACGCAGTATTTT.

This clonotype showed up many times. For the CDR3, the DNA is TGTGCCACCAGATTACAGGGTCTCACTGAAGCTTTCTTT. Residues: CATRLQGLTEAFF. This chain joins TRBV15 and TRBJ1-1; weak D call: TRBD1 (6 bases). Germline assignment: CDR1 LNHNV and CDR2 YYDKDF (reference sequence). The CDR3 has 13 residues. Trimming took off 6 bases at V and 4 bases at J, with 12 bases between the two ends.

The chain joins TRBV20-1 to TRBJ1-2; D remains unclear. The CDR3 totals 9 residues. Germline values: CDR1 DFQATT, CDR2 SNEGSKA (reference sequence). Trimming took 5 bases from V and 10 from J, leaving 8 bases between them. The CDR3 bases are TGCAGTGCTTCCCCCCCCTACACCTTC. This codes for CSASPPYTF.

This clonotype was picked up a small number of times. The genes are TRBV5-6 and TRBJ2-7, with 8 nucleotides matching TRBD1. Per germline, CDR1 SGHDT and CDR2 YYEEEE. The CDR3 covers 16 residues. Trimming removed 4 bases from V and 3 bases from J; junction bases left unmatched: 12. The CDR3 region has the DNA TGTGCCAGCAGCCCCGACAGGGGAGGTATAGTCTACGAGCAGTACTTC. Protein: CASSPDRGGIVYEQYF.

This clonotype has only a few counts. The chain has TRBV6-2 or TRBV6-3 and TRBJ2-1; no definite D call. The V end was cut by 0 bases, the J end by 12 bases, with 12 bases between. The CDR3 length is 13 residues. Per germline, CDR1 MNHEY and CDR2 SVGEGT. CDR3 nucleotides: TGTGCCAGCAGTTACTCGATAAACGGCCGGCAGTTCTTC. Residues: CASSYSINGRQFF.

This clonotype was recorded at least ten times. The rearrangement joins TRBV20-1 to TRBJ1-2; 7 bases are shared with TRBD1. Per the germline V gene, CDR1 is DFQATT and CDR2 is SNEGSKA (reference sequence). V dropped 3 bases and J dropped 2; count of bases not matched to a gene: 3. The CDR3 length is 13 residues. This chain's CDR3 is CSASPGQNYGYTF. The CDR3 DNA reads TGCAGTGCTAGCCCGGGACAGAACTATGGCTACACCTTC.

The rearrangement links TRBV14 to TRBJ2-3; D may be TRBD2 (5 bases). Germline CDR1 and CDR2: SGHDN and FVKESK. CDR3 length: 15 residues. The V and J ends lost 1 base and 0 bases respectively, with 8 bases between them. As DNA, the CDR3 is TGTGCCAGCAGCCAAGGGGAGACTAGCACAGATACGCAGTATTTT. It specifies CASSQGETSTDTQYF.

This chain connects TRBV7-9 to TRBJ1-6, with 7 nucleotides matching TRBD1. The ends lost 5 bases at V and 9 bases at J; junction bases unmatched: 10. This CDR3 has 15 residues. The V gene's germline CDR1 is SEHNR and CDR2 FQNEAQ (reference sequence). The CDR3 region has the DNA TGTGCCAGCAGCGGGATAGACAGGGAGGGTTCACCCCTCCACTTT. Protein: CASSGIDREGSPLHF.

The chain combines TRBV5-5 with TRBJ1-5, with D perhaps TRBD1 (5 bases). Germline values: CDR1 SGHKS, CDR2 YYEKEE (reference sequence). The V end lost 4 bases, the J end lost 2 bases, and 19 bases lay between the germline ends. This CDR3 spans 17 amino acids. CDR3 residues: CASSPYGRWDGNQPQHF. The DNA of the CDR3 is TGTGCCAGCAGCCCTTATGGGAGGTGGGACGGCAATCAGCCCCAGCATTTT.

V and J are TRBV9 and TRBJ1-1; TRBD1 matches at 9 bases. This CDR3 has 16 amino acids. V lost 4 bases and J lost 1; bases outside the gene matches: 8. Germline V lookup: CDR1 SGDLS, CDR2 YYNGEE. CDR3 in amino acids: CASSTGTGRANTEAFF. CDR3 DNA sequence: TGTGCCAGCAGCACCGGGACAGGGAGGGCGAACACTGAAGCTTTCTTT.

This sequence joins TRBV5-1 and TRBJ1-3, with 9 bases matching TRBD1. The CDR3 runs to 15 residues. The J segment lost 1 base and the V segment lost 4 bases, leaving 3 bases of the junction unmatched. In germline, CDR1 is SGHRS, CDR2 YFSETQ. The CDR3 DNA reads as TGCGCCAGCAGCAACGACAGGGGGTCTGGAAACACCATATATTTT. This encodes CASSNDRGSGNTIYF.

This clonotype was detected many times. This chain connects TRBV28 to TRBJ2-7, with D unclear. Trimming removed 10 bases at V and 6 bases at J, with 19 bases between. The germline V gene encodes CDR1 MDHEN and CDR2 SYDVKM. The CDR3 consists of 13 residues. The DNA for the CDR3 is TGTGCCACCCGGGCTCCTCCCGGTGGCGAGCAGTACTTC. Its protein product is CATRAPPGGEQYF.

Concerning this clonotype itself: One base away lies a much larger clone, so this may be a sequencing read error. The chain is built from TRBV5-1 and TRBJ1-2; 7 positions match TRBD1. This CDR3 comprises 14 residues. In germline, CDR1 is SGHRS, CDR2 YFSETQ. The CDR3 DNA is TGCGCCAGAAGCTTGGAGGGGCAGGGGGATGGCTACACCTTC. It yields the protein CARSLEGQGDGYTF.

Ten or more counts support this clonotype. The J gene is TRBJ1-2, the V gene TRBV6-1, with 9 bases that match TRBD1. The CDR3 is 15 residues long. J was trimmed by 2 bases and V by 5 bases; bases with no gene match: 6. Germline CDR1 MNHNS, CDR2 SASEGT. CDR3 residues: CASSLTGGANYGYTF. CDR3 sequence (DNA): TGTGCCAGCAGTCTAACAGGGGGCGCGAACTATGGCTACACCTTC.